The 12 T cell receptor beta chains reported below all come from one sample, sequenced in a study of blood T cell repertoires in COVID-19. Here immunoSEQ multiplex PCR was the method, and the copy in TCRdb shows in-frame clones only, minus some. Among just under 55,000 clones, over 80% were seen once, and the ten largest hold around 1.9%. Sequenced sample: peripheral blood. These receptors were collected from a woman aged 60-75 years with acute or convalescent COVID-19.

The rearrangement links TRBV7-3 to TRBJ2-2; D unresolved. Germline V gene data show CDR1 as SGHTA and CDR2 as FQGTGA. V gave up 4 bases and J gave up 7 bases, with 10 bases separating them. The length of the CDR3 is 13 residues. The CDR3 coding sequence is TGTGCCAGCAGCTCAACTCCTAGCGGGGAGCTGTTTTTT. Its protein is CASSSTPSGELFF. Full variable domain (rest looked up from reference TRBV7-3 and TRBJ2-2): GAGVSQTPSNKVTEKGKYVELRCDPISGHTALYWYRQSLGQGPEFLIYFQGTGAADDSGLPNDRFFAVRPEGSVSTLKIQRTERGDSAVYLCASSSTPSGELFFGEGSRLTVL.

CDR3 protein: CSASGRPAGNHLRTSTDTQYF. The CDR3 nucleotides read TGCAGTGCTAGTGGCCGACCCGCGGGAAATCACCTGAGAACTAGCACAGATACGCAGTATTTT. The rearrangement joins TRBV20-1 to TRBJ2-3; TRBD2 might be the D (6 bases). Germline V gene lookup returns CDR1 DFQATT and CDR2 SNEGSKA (reference sequence). This CDR3 is 21 amino acids long. V lost 3 bases to trimming and J lost 0 bases, with 31 bases between them.

This clone was counted between two and nine times. The genes are TRBV2 and TRBJ1-5; 9 nucleotides align to TRBD1. After removal of 3 bases from V and 5 bases from J, the junction contained 14 bases not matched to a gene. Germline lookup yields CDR1 SNHLY and CDR2 FYNNEI. The CDR3 length is 18 residues. This CDR3 reads CASSDGTGSPRRDQPQHF. Written as DNA, the CDR3 is TGTGCCAGCAGTGACGGGACAGGGAGCCCTCGGCGGGATCAGCCCCAGCATTTT.

This chain uses TRBV28 with TRBJ2-1; TRBD1 agrees at 7 bases. Germline lookup yields CDR1 MDHEN and CDR2 SYDVKM. The ends lost 7 bases at V and 6 bases at J; junction bases unmatched: 9. CDR3 length: 14 residues. The CDR3 spells CASTVRQGGNEQFF. The CDR3 nucleotides are TGTGCCAGCACCGTTCGACAGGGCGGCAATGAGCAGTTCTTC.

The chain couples TRBV7-8 to TRBJ1-1, with D maybe TRBD1 (5 bases). Germline loops: CDR1 SGHVS, CDR2 FQNEAQ. V dropped 5 bases and J dropped 1 base, with 26 bases sitting between them. This CDR3 has 19 amino acids. The CDR3 region is CASSIRTTQAKEGNTEAFF. CDR3 nucleotides: TGTGCCAGCAGCATACGTACGACACAGGCCAAGGAAGGGAACACTGAAGCTTTCTTT.

This chain joins TRBV10-3 and TRBJ2-1; TRBD2 matches 9 bases. Germline CDR1 reads ENHRY; CDR2 reads SYGVKD. The CDR3 runs to 17 residues. Trimming took 0 bases from V and 2 from J; bases not matched to a gene: 5. CDR3 sequence reads: CAISESASGIPYNEQFF. CDR3 nucleotides: TGTGCCATCAGTGAGTCGGCTAGCGGGATCCCCTACAATGAGCAGTTCTTC.

The V call is TRBV27, the J call TRBJ2-3; TRBD2 matches 12 bases. Trimming at V came to 6 bases and at J to 6 bases, leaving 4 bases not matched to a gene. The CDR3 runs to 14 residues. Germline CDR1 and CDR2: MNHEY and SMNVEV (reference sequence). The CDR3 here is CASRLAGGGDTQYF. Here the CDR3 DNA reads TGTGCCAGCAGACTAGCGGGAGGAGGTGATACGCAGTATTTT.

In this sample, this clone turned up once. The rearrangement joins TRBV2 to TRBJ2-7; the D gene is possibly TRBD1 (5 bases). CDR1 is SNHLY and CDR2 is FYNNEI in the germline V gene. V was clipped by 1 base and J by 9 bases, with 7 bases between them. The CDR3 consists of 11 residues. CDR3 in amino acids: CASSEDRRQYF. The CDR3 coding sequence is TGTGCCAGCAGTGAAGACAGGAGGCAGTACTTC.

The CDR3 nucleotides read TGCGCCAGCGAACAGGGGGCCCTACCTGGCGAAGCTTTCTTT. Amino acid sequence: CASEQGALPGEAFF. The chain couples TRBV5-1 to TRBJ1-1; 9 nucleotides match TRBD1. V shed 7 bases and J 8 bases; nucleotides not matched to a gene: 12. CDR1 and CDR2 (germline): SGHRS, YFSETQ. The CDR3 totals 14 residues.

The rearrangement uses TRBV27 and TRBJ1-4, with D possibly TRBD1 on 5 matching bases. Germline V gene data show CDR1 as MNHEY and CDR2 as SMNVEV (reference sequence). Trimming stripped 4 bases from V and 8 bases from J, with 17 bases between. This CDR3 contains 15 residues. The CDR3 nucleotides are TGTGCCAGCAGTTCCTCTCGCAGGGCTGGGGAAAAACTGTTTTTT. Its translation is CASSSSRRAGEKLFF.

The chain joins TRBV24-1 to TRBJ2-3; 8 bases are a match to TRBD2. The CDR3 loop spans 18 amino acids. CDR1 KGHDR and CDR2 SFDVKD come from the germline V gene. Trimming at V came to 3 bases and at J to 5 bases, leaving 15 bases not matched to a gene. In nucleotides, the CDR3 is TGTGCCACCAGTGATAGGACTGCAATAGCGGGGCTGAGAGATACGCAGTATTTT. It is translated as CATSDRTAIAGLRDTQYF.

This chain joins TRBV7-6 and TRBJ2-7; the match to TRBD2 covers 9 bases. Germline-derived CDR1 and CDR2 are SGHVS and FNYEAQ. The trim removed 8 bases at V and 2 bases at J, leaving 10 bases unmatched. The length of the CDR3 is 15 residues. The CDR3 reads CASSLGTSRTYEQYF. CDR3 nucleotide sequence: TGTGCCAGCTCTCTTGGGACTAGCAGGACCTACGAGCAGTACTTC.